The 28 T cell receptor beta chains below come from one sample, sequenced in a study of CD8 T cells in ankylosing spondylitis. From the 5' RACE reads, TCRdb called clonotypes with MiXCR, one entry per CDR3 protein. The sample includes 200,000 or so distinct CDR3 sequences, roughly 20% seen only once; the top ten take about 4.3%. Sample: blood, either unsorted or a sorted T cell fraction (not recorded which). These receptors were obtained from a male donor under 35 with ankylosing spondylitis or in good health (not recorded which).

This clonotype was counted ten times or more. This chain uses TRBV5-1 with TRBJ2-5; the match to TRBD2 covers 7 bases. Germline V lookup: CDR1 SGHRS, CDR2 YFSETQ. The CDR3 covers 16 residues. Unmatched junction bases numbered 10, after V lost 0 bases and J lost 5 bases. The DNA for the CDR3 is TGCGCCAGCAGCTTGGCCTTTGGTACAGCGGGGGAGACCCAGTACTTC. It is translated as CASSLAFGTAGETQYF. Complete variable domain (other parts from reference TRBV5-1 and TRBJ2-5): KAGVTQTPRYLIKTRGQQVTLSCSPISGHRSVSWYQQTPGQGLQFLFEYFSETQRNKGNFPGRFSGRQFSNSRSEMNVSTLELGDSALYLCASSLAFGTAGETQYFGPGTRLLVL.

The chain links TRBV11-2 to TRBJ2-7; possibly TRBD1 or TRBD2 for D (6 bases each). This CDR3 comprises 14 residues. V was pared by 3 bases and J by 6 bases, with 15 bases between. The germline CDR1 and CDR2 sequences are SGHAT and FQNNGV. The CDR3 DNA reads as TGTGCCAGCAGCTTGGGGGTAGGGGGACTCGAGCAGTACTTC. Translated, it gives CASSLGVGGLEQYF. Filled out from reference TRBV11-2 and TRBJ2-7, the complete variable domain reads EAGVAQSPRYKIIEKRQSVAFWCNPISGHATLYWYQQILGQGPKLLIQFQNNGVVDDSQLPKDRFSAERLKGVDSTLKIQPAKLEDSAVYLCASSLGVGGLEQYFGPGTRLTVT.

This clonotype was seen at least ten times. The chain combines TRBV6-5 with TRBJ2-6, with 9 bases aligning to TRBD1. This CDR3 region has 17 residues. CDR1 is MNHEY and CDR2 is SVGAGI in the germline V gene. Trimming removed 6 bases from V and 4 bases from J; junction bases left unmatched: 10. This CDR3 reads CASRTGTGRFGANVLTF. CDR3 nucleotide sequence: TGTGCCAGCAGAACCGGGACAGGGCGGTTCGGGGCCAACGTCCTGACTTTC.

Points on this clonotype: One base away lies a much larger clone, so this may be a sequencing read error. The V call is TRBV27, the J call TRBJ2-3; D possibly corresponds to TRBD2 (6 bases). CDR1 MNHEY and CDR2 SMNVEV come from the germline V gene (reference sequence). The CDR3 totals 13 residues. V was clipped by 3 bases and J by 6 bases, with 10 bases between them. The CDR3 coding sequence is TGTGCCAGCAGTTTTGGAGGGGACGATACGCAGTATTTT. It codes for CASSFGGDDTQYF.

The genes are TRBV2 and TRBJ1-1; a possible D gene is TRBD1 (6 bases). Germline loops: CDR1 SNHLY, CDR2 FYNNEI. Trimming cost V 9 bases and J 2 bases, with 25 bases left between them. The CDR3 runs to 17 residues. CDR3 sequence: CARDYQGRNNINTEAFF. The CDR3 DNA sequence: TGTGCCAGGGATTATCAGGGGCGAAACAACATAAACACTGAAGCTTTCTTT. Combining the CDR3 with reference TRBV2 and TRBJ1-1 gives the whole variable domain EPEVTQTPSHQVTQMGQEVILRCVPISNHLYFYWYRQILGQKVEFLVSFYNNEISEKSEIFDDQFSVERPDGSNFTLKIRSTKLEDSAMYFCARDYQGRNNINTEAFFGQGTRLTVV.

This clonotype was seen repeatedly, ten times or more. This chain connects TRBV12-3 or TRBV12-4 to TRBJ1-1; 7 bases fit TRBD1. V lost 4 bases, J lost 0 bases, and 8 bases stayed unmatched. The CDR3 runs 16 residues. CDR3 region: CASSSNLRGVNTEAFF. The CDR3 DNA follows: TGTGCCAGCAGTTCGAACCTCAGGGGGGTGAACACTGAAGCTTTCTTT.

This rearrangement joins TRBV7-9 to TRBJ2-1, with D perhaps given as TRBD1 or TRBD2 (6 bases each). The CDR3 sequence is 14 residues long. Germline V lookup: CDR1 SEHNR, CDR2 FQNEAQ (reference sequence). Trimming left V 7 bases short and J 0 bases short, with 10 bases between. The CDR3 bases are TGTGCCAGCATAGCGGACAGCTCCTACAATGAGCAGTTCTTC. It specifies CASIADSSYNEQFF.

The gene calls are TRBV5-6 and TRBJ2-7; 7 nucleotides align to TRBD1. This CDR3 is 14 amino acids long. The trim removed 5 bases at V and 2 bases at J, leaving 7 bases unmatched. Germline CDR1 SGHDT, CDR2 YYEEEE. CDR3 bases: TGTGCCAGCAGAAAGACAGGGACAACCTACGAGCAGTACTTC. Translated: CASRKTGTTYEQYF.

This clonotype has at least ten counts. This rearrangement joins TRBV20-1 to TRBJ2-1; TRBD2 matches at 7 bases. CDR1 and CDR2 (germline): DFQATT, SNEGSKA (reference sequence). The CDR3 is made up of 15 amino acids. Losses at the gene ends were 0 bases for V and 5 bases for J; bases not matched to a gene: 7. The CDR3 DNA is TGCAGTGCTAGAGATGCTAGCGGTAGTAACAATGAGCAGTTCTTC. Protein product: CSARDASGSNNEQFF.

Ten or more counts support this clonotype. J is TRBJ1-4 and V is TRBV20-1; 9 nucleotides line up with TRBD1. The V and J ends lost 5 bases and 8 bases, in that order; junction bases with no gene match: 6. Germline V gene lookup returns CDR1 DFQATT and CDR2 SNEGSKA (reference sequence). This CDR3 spans 13 amino acids. CDR3 DNA: TGCAGTGCTGTGGACAGGGGTTACGAAAAACTGTTTTTT. This codes for CSAVDRGYEKLFF.

This clonotype was seen ten or more times. This chain uses TRBV5-1 with TRBJ2-6; D might be TRBD1 or TRBD2, each matching 6 bases. Germline lookup yields CDR1 SGHRS and CDR2 YFSETQ. V was clipped by 4 bases and J by 0 bases, with 17 bases between them. This CDR3 region has 18 residues. CDR3 loop: CASSPSERGVSGANVLTF. For the CDR3, the DNA is TGCGCCAGCAGCCCATCGGAGAGGGGGGTCTCTGGGGCCAACGTCCTGACTTTC.

This clonotype was recorded once. The V gene is TRBV20-1, the J gene TRBJ2-2; TRBD1 aligns across 8 bases. CDR3 length: 14 residues. Germline CDR1 reads DFQATT; CDR2 reads SNEGSKA (reference sequence). The V gene end was trimmed by 6 bases and the J gene end by 4 bases; junction bases not matched to a gene: 7. CDR3 sequence (DNA): TGCAGTGCGAGTGACAGGGGTGGCACCGGGGAGCTGTTTTTT. Its protein product is CSASDRGGTGELFF.

The chain combines TRBV7-9 with TRBJ1-1; D remains unclear. Per germline, CDR1 SEHNR and CDR2 FQNEAQ (reference sequence). The ends were cut back, 4 bases at V and 1 base at J, with 10 bases in the middle. The CDR3 is 14 amino acids. CDR3 sequence reads: CASSSRAGNTEAFF. Written as DNA, the CDR3 is TGTGCCAGCAGCTCTAGGGCGGGGAACACTGAAGCTTTCTTT.

This clonotype was detected many times. The chain combines TRBV18 with TRBJ2-2, with 8 bases identical to TRBD1. J was trimmed by 6 bases and V by 0 bases; bases with no gene match: 9. The CDR3 has 17 amino acids. Per the germline V gene, CDR1 is KGHSH and CDR2 is LQKENI. The CDR3 spells CASSPPAGQGSSGELFF. CDR3 sequence (DNA): TGTGCCAGCTCACCACCAGCAGGACAGGGCAGCTCCGGGGAGCTGTTTTTT.

This clonotype was observed many times. The chain carries TRBV12-3 or TRBV12-4 and TRBJ2-7; D not resolved. The CDR3 is 10 amino acids. The V end was cut by 8 bases, the J end by 0 bases, with 2 bases between. The CDR3, as DNA: TGTGCCAGCGGCTCCTACGAGCAGTACTTC. Its protein is CASGSYEQYF.

The chain carries TRBV13 and TRBJ2-1; TRBD2 matches 12 bases. The CDR3 covers 19 residues. CDR1 PRHDT and CDR2 FYEKMQ come from the germline V gene (reference sequence). V shed 0 bases, J shed 4 bases, and the junction held 10 bases outside the gene matches. Here the CDR3 DNA reads TGTGCCAGCAGCTTAGGCGTTTCTAGCGGGAGGGCCAAATACAATGAGCAGTTCTTC. Protein product: CASSLGVSSGRAKYNEQFF.

This clonotype was counted at least ten times. This chain connects TRBV3-1 to TRBJ1-2; maybe TRBD1 (6 bases). From germline, CDR1 is LGHDT and CDR2 YNNKEL (reference sequence). V shed 4 bases and J shed 7 bases, with 13 bases lying between them. This CDR3 spans 13 amino acids. The CDR3 reads CASSPRQASGYTF. The CDR3 nucleotides read TGTGCCAGCAGCCCGAGACAGGCCAGTGGCTACACCTTC.

This clonotype was picked up many times. The chain uses TRBV3-1 and TRBJ2-5, with D perhaps given as TRBD1 or TRBD2 (7 bases each). The CDR3 is made up of 15 amino acids. Trimming removed 2 bases at V and 6 bases at J, with 16 bases between. Germline loops: CDR1 LGHDT, CDR2 YNNKEL (reference sequence). The CDR3 sequence: CASSQTPGGVKTQYF. The CDR3 coding sequence is TGTGCCAGCAGCCAAACCCCAGGGGGGGTGAAGACCCAGTACTTC.

This clonotype was counted at least ten times. J is TRBJ2-7 and V is TRBV7-2; 7 nucleotides match TRBD2. V lost 3 bases to trimming and J lost 12 bases; unmatched junction nucleotides: 14. Germline CDR1 reads SGHTA; CDR2 reads FQGNSA. The CDR3 totals 14 residues. The CDR3: CASSLDRRETPLYF. CDR3 nucleotide sequence: TGTGCCAGCAGCTTGGATAGGCGGGAGACCCCCCTGTACTTC.

The chain carries TRBV12-3 or TRBV12-4 and TRBJ2-1, with unresolved D. Trimming removed 3 bases from V and 7 bases from J, with 7 bases in between. The CDR3 sequence is 12 residues long. CDR3 nucleotides: TGTGCCAGCAGTTTTTCCCTTAATGAGCAGTTCTTC. Translated: CASSFSLNEQFF.

This clonotype showed up many times. J is TRBJ2-7 and V is TRBV6-2 or TRBV6-3; either TRBD1 or TRBD2 may supply D (5 bases each). The ends were cut back, 7 bases at V and 4 bases at J, with 14 bases in the middle. This CDR3 has 13 residues. In germline, CDR1 is MNHEY, CDR2 SVGEGT. In DNA form, the CDR3 reads TGTGCCAGCAACCAGATCGGGGCTTACGAGCAGTACTTC. As protein: CASNQIGAYEQYF.

This clonotype was found many times. J is TRBJ1-1 and V is TRBV24-1; D not certain. This CDR3 is 12 amino acids long. Germline CDR1 is KGHDR and CDR2 is SFDVKD. V lost 3 bases and J 0 bases, leaving 1 base between the germline ends. DNA of the CDR3: TGTGCCACCAGTGATCTGAACACTGAAGCTTTCTTT. It translates to CATSDLNTEAFF.

This clonotype occurred many times. This chain uses TRBV7-9 with TRBJ2-5; a possible D gene is TRBD1 (6 bases). From germline, CDR1 is SEHNR and CDR2 FQNEAQ (reference sequence). Trimming cost V 7 bases and J 3 bases, with 15 bases left between them. The CDR3 has 14 residues. This CDR3 reads CASNQGWGKETQYF. The DNA for the CDR3 is TGTGCCAGCAACCAGGGGTGGGGCAAAGAGACCCAGTACTTC. The variable domain in full, with the rest retrieved from reference TRBV7-9 and TRBJ2-5, is DTGVSQNPRHKITKRGQNVTFRCDPISEHNRLYWYRQTLGQGPEFLTYFQNEAQLEKSRLLSDRFSAERPKGSFSTLEIQRTEQGDSAMYLCASNQGWGKETQYFGPGTRLLVL.

This clonotype was observed at least ten times. This chain joins TRBV7-6 and TRBJ2-1; 9 nucleotides match TRBD2. In germline, CDR1 is SGHVS, CDR2 FNYEAQ. V gave up 1 base and J gave up 4 bases; unmatched junction bases: 2. This CDR3 region has 15 residues. DNA of the CDR3: TGTGCCAGCAGCTTAGTAGCGGGAGATTACAATGAGCAGTTCTTC. Residues: CASSLVAGDYNEQFF.

This clonotype was detected ten times or more. The chain is built from TRBV7-3 and TRBJ2-1, with D perhaps TRBD2 (5 bases). Deletions cut 1 base from V and 8 bases from J, with 15 bases between. Germline assignment: CDR1 SGHTA and CDR2 FQGTGA. CDR3 length: 15 residues. This CDR3 is CASSLRRGPGDEQFF. The CDR3 coding sequence is TGTGCCAGCAGCTTAAGACGAGGGCCCGGGGATGAGCAGTTCTTC.

The chain uses TRBV7-9 and TRBJ2-1, with D tentatively TRBD2 (5 bases). The germline CDR1 and CDR2 sequences are SEHNR and FQNEAQ (reference sequence). The CDR3 spans 15 residues. With 3 bases removed from V and 4 bases from J, the gap between germline ends came to 13 bases. The CDR3 DNA is TGTGCCAGCAGCTTTTTAGGACTCGAGTACAATGAGCAGTTCTTC. It specifies CASSFLGLEYNEQFF.

This chain connects TRBV30 to TRBJ2-7, with 8 bases aligning to TRBD1. This CDR3 has 12 amino acids. V lost 5 bases and J lost 6; bases outside the gene matches: 6. Germline CDR1 is GTSNPN and CDR2 is SVGIG (reference sequence). The chain's CDR3 is CAWDGTGGEQYF. The CDR3 region has the DNA TGTGCCTGGGACGGGACAGGAGGCGAGCAGTACTTC.

The V call is TRBV9, the J call TRBJ2-1; 8 bases fit TRBD2. The CDR3 length is 16 residues. Germline trimming cut 0 bases from V and 0 bases from J; bases unmatched to any gene: 2. Germline V gives CDR1 SGDLS, CDR2 YYNGEE. As DNA, the CDR3 is TGTGCCAGCAGCGTAGGACTAGCGCACTCCTACAATGAGCAGTTCTTC. It translates to CASSVGLAHSYNEQFF.